These 28 T cell receptor beta chains share one sample of origin, sequenced in a study of tumor and adjacent non-tumor tissue in lung cancer. This sample's RNA came from whole unsorted tissue. The normal lung tissue was taken more than 3 cm from the tumor edge. TCRbeta libraries were built with three rounds of nested PCR, modified from ARM-PCR. TCRdb reanalysed the multiplex PCR reads using MiXCR and keeps one entry per CDR3 protein. The table has roughly 90,000 distinct CDR3 sequences, roughly 77% seen once. Sequencing was done on a sample of distant non-tumor lung tissue. The receptors were sampled from a woman between 45 and 60 years old with non-small cell lung cancer.

The J gene is TRBJ2-5, the V gene TRBV4-2; the D is unclear. With 4 bases removed from V and 1 base from J, the gap between germline ends came to 16 bases. This CDR3 comprises 16 residues. CDR1 LGHNA and CDR2 YNFKEQ come from the germline V gene. CDR3 loop: CASSLFTWTAQETQYF. CDR3 nucleotide sequence: TGTGCCAGCAGCCTATTCACATGGACGGCCCAAGAGACCCAGTACTTC.

The sample holds many counts of this clonotype. The genes are TRBV9 and TRBJ2-1; D remains ambiguous. Germline V CDR1 and CDR2: SGDLS, YYNGEE. The V and J ends lost 8 bases and 8 bases respectively, with 17 bases between them. CDR3 size: 13 residues. The CDR3: CASGILGVDEQFF. CDR3 DNA: TGTGCCAGTGGGATCCTTGGTGTCGATGAGCAGTTCTTC.

There are many counts of this clonotype. This CDR3 is CSARDTRSGNTIYF. CDR3 nucleotides: TGCAGTGCGCGGGACACCCGCTCTGGAAACACCATATATTTT. The V gene is TRBV20-1, the J gene TRBJ1-3; TRBD1 is a possible D gene (6 bases). The CDR3 covers 14 residues. Germline CDR1 and CDR2: DFQATT and SNEGSKA (reference sequence). V gave up 6 bases and J gave up 0 bases, with 12 bases separating them.

This clonotype has a handful of counts. A clone one base away is much larger, so this may be a read error. The rearrangement links TRBV28 to TRBJ2-3; D is perhaps TRBD2 (6 bases). Germline V gene sequence: CDR1 MDHEN, CDR2 SYDVKM. The CDR3 runs 12 residues. CDR3 protein: CASGGYTDSQYF. CDR3 DNA sequence: TGTGCCAGTGGAGGGTACACAGATTCGCAGTATTTT. Complete variable domain (other parts from reference TRBV28 and TRBJ2-3): DVKVTQSSRYLVKRTGEKVFLECVQDMDHENMFWYRQDPGLGLRLIYFSYDVKMKEKGDIPEGYSVSREKKERFSLILESASTNQTSMYLCASGGYTDSQYFGPGTRLTVL.

Regarding this clonotype: An end of the junction differs from the germline gene, which may be a read error. V usage is TRBV11-2 and J usage is TRBJ2-4; tentative D call: TRBD2 (5 bases). CDR3 length equals 14 residues. Germline V gene data show CDR1 as SGHAT and CDR2 as FQNNGV. The CDR3 nucleotides read TGCGCCAGCAGCCCCGGACCTGCGGGAAACATTCAGTACTTC. Protein: CASSPGPAGNIQYF.

As concerns this clonotype: At one end the junction does not follow the germline gene, possibly because of a read error. The rearrangement uses TRBV4-1 and TRBJ2-1, with 7 bases lining up with TRBD2. Germline V gene sequence: CDR1 MGHRA, CDR2 YSYEKL. The CDR3 loop spans 16 amino acids. DNA of the CDR3: TGCGCCAGCAGTCAAGGCCGGCGGGAGAGATATAATGAGCAGTTCTTC. Translated: CASSQGRRERYNEQFF.

This clonotype was counted a single time. The chain has TRBV12-3 or TRBV12-4 and TRBJ2-2, with D maybe TRBD1 (6 bases). There are 16 residues in the CDR3. Here the CDR3 DNA reads TGTGCAGGCAGTTTAGGGACAAGGACAAACACCGGGGAGCTGTTTTTT. Its translation: CAGSLGTRTNTGELFF.

The CDR3, as DNA: TGTGCCAGCAGCTTCGTTGGCAGGGGGCTACGAGGAGCCTTCTTT. Residues: CASSFVGRGLRGAFF. The chain combines TRBV11-2 with TRBJ1-1, with 8 positions matching TRBD1. After removal of 3 bases from V and 14 bases from J, the junction contained 17 bases not matched to a gene. Germline assignment: CDR1 SGHAT and CDR2 FQNNGV. The CDR3 contains 15 residues.

A note on this clonotype: The junction and the germline gene differ at one end; a read error may be behind it. V is TRBV29-1 and J is TRBJ1-2; D possibly corresponds to TRBD1 (5 bases). This CDR3 contains 16 residues. Germline loops: CDR1 SQVTM, CDR2 ANQGSEA. The CDR3: CSIDRVGGSANYGYAF. In nucleotides, the CDR3 is TGCAGCATTGATCGGGTGGGGGGGTCGGCGAACTATGGCTACGCCTTT.

The sample holds many counts of this clonotype. The rearrangement uses TRBV5-6 and TRBJ2-1; D gene ambiguous. The CDR3 length is 13 residues. V was clipped by 4 bases and J by 2 bases, with 7 bases between them. Germline V gives CDR1 SGHDT, CDR2 YYEEEE. CDR3 region: CASSTDTYNEQFF. Written as DNA, the CDR3 is TGTGCCAGCAGCACTGACACCTACAATGAGCAGTTCTTC.

This clonotype was recorded at least ten times. The V and J genes are TRBV30 and TRBJ2-5; possibly TRBD2 for D (6 bases). This CDR3 contains 14 residues. Germline loops: CDR1 GTSNPN, CDR2 SVGIG (reference sequence). V was pared by 4 bases and J by 7 bases, with 19 bases between. CDR3 region: CAWTPTGTGGTQYF. The CDR3 region has the DNA TGTGCCTGGACCCCCACCGGGACTGGAGGGACCCAGTACTTC.

Notes on this clonotype: A much larger clone sits a single nucleotide away, making a read error possible. The CDR3 nucleotides read TGCGCCAGCAGCTTGTCCGGGGAGGACTATGGCTACACCTTC. This gives the protein CASSLSGEDYGYTF. The V call is TRBV5-1, the J call TRBJ1-2, with D unresolved. The CDR3 totals 14 residues. Germline lookup yields CDR1 SGHRS and CDR2 YFSETQ. Trimming left V 1 base short and J 3 bases short, with 10 bases between.

J is TRBJ2-3 and V is TRBV29-1; weak D call: TRBD1 (5 bases). The CDR3 runs to 14 residues. Germline assignment: CDR1 SQVTM and CDR2 ANQGSEA. CDR3 bases: TGCAGTGCCATACTGACAGAGCCCAAAGATACGCAGTATTTT. It codes for CSAILTEPKDTQYF.

The V and J genes are TRBV7-2 and TRBJ1-1, with D maybe TRBD1 (5 bases). V was cut by 2 bases and J by 4 bases, with 11 bases left in between. Germline loops: CDR1 SGHTA, CDR2 FQGNSA. The CDR3 is 14 residues long. CDR3 nucleotides: TGTGCCAGCAGCTTAACCGGGGCCCTCACTGAAGCTTTCTTT. It encodes CASSLTGALTEAFF.

Note on this clonotype: A read error may account for a junction end that differs from germline. The chain employs TRBV28 and TRBJ1-1; D might be TRBD1 (5 bases). CDR3 length: 13 amino acids. CDR1 and CDR2 (germline): MDHEN, SYDVKM. CDR3 DNA sequence: TGTGTCAGCAGTGCTTTGGGGGACACTGAAGCTTTCTTT. It specifies CVSSALGDTEAFF.

As to this clonotype: Germline is not matched at one junction end, which may reflect a read error. The chain links TRBV11-2 to TRBJ1-6; D is undetermined. The CDR3 consists of 14 residues. Germline CDR1 reads SGHAT; CDR2 reads FQNNGV. CDR3 residues: CARSLDGCNSPLHF. Here the CDR3 DNA reads TGTGCCAGAAGCTTAGACGGGTGTAATTCACCCCTCCACTTT.

The chain recombines TRBV11-2 with TRBJ1-3; D unclear. Trimming removed 7 bases at V and 1 base at J, with 14 bases between. CDR1 is SGHAT and CDR2 is FQNNGV in the germline V gene. This CDR3 comprises 15 residues. The DNA for the CDR3 is TGTGCCAGCACCTCATGCATGAAGTCTGGAAACACCATATATTTT. Its translation: CASTSCMKSGNTIYF.

This chain uses TRBV6-5 with TRBJ2-1, with a weak D call TRBD2 (5 bases). CDR1 is MNHEY and CDR2 is SVGAGI in the germline V gene. The CDR3 loop spans 13 amino acids. V lost 10 bases, J lost 8 bases, and 18 bases lay in between. CDR3 loop: CATGVLEADEQFF. In DNA form, the CDR3 reads TGTGCCACCGGGGTGTTGGAAGCGGATGAGCAGTTCTTC.

This clonotype was observed at least ten times. The chain carries TRBV28 and TRBJ1-4; D might be TRBD1 (5 bases). This CDR3 comprises 15 residues. The V end lost 4 bases, the J end lost 8 bases, and 17 bases lay between the germline ends. Germline values: CDR1 MDHEN, CDR2 SYDVKM. This CDR3 is CASSSASQGGEKLFF. CDR3 in DNA: TGTGCCAGCAGTTCCGCGAGCCAGGGAGGGGAAAAACTGTTTTTT.

This chain joins TRBV2 and TRBJ1-1; 7 bases line up with TRBD1. The CDR3 contains 12 residues. Trimming took 7 bases from V and 11 from J; bases not matched to a gene: 10. CDR1 is SNHLY and CDR2 is FYNNEI in the germline V gene. CDR3 coding DNA: TGTGCCAGCAAGAGGGCTGGGACAGAGGCTTTCTTT. Its translation: CASKRAGTEAFF.

In this sample, this clonotype turned up a few times. Being one base from a much bigger clone, this may be a read error. The chain is built from TRBV7-2 and TRBJ2-5, with TRBD1 identical over 8 bases. In germline, CDR1 is SGHTA, CDR2 FQGNSA. The CDR3 is 14 amino acids. V lost 3 bases and J lost 9; bases outside the gene matches: 9. The CDR3 DNA reads TGTGCCAGCAGCTTTTATGGGACAGGCGAGGCCCAGTACTTC. Its protein is CASSFYGTGEAQYF.

With regard to this clonotype: An end of the junction differs from the germline gene, which may be a read error. J is TRBJ2-3 and V is TRBV10-2; no clear D gene. Germline V gene data show CDR1 as WSHSY and CDR2 as SAAADI. There are 11 residues in the CDR3. CDR3 amino acids: CATRHSDTQFF. The CDR3 DNA is TGCGCCACCCGACACTCAGATACACAGTTTTTT.

Comment on this clonotype: Likely a read error: the CDR3 ends without its conserved phenylalanine or tryptophan. V usage is TRBV6-5 and J usage is TRBJ2-7; D assignment may be TRBD1 or TRBD2 (5 bases each). Germline lookup yields CDR1 MNHEY and CDR2 SVGAGI. CDR3 length equals 15 residues. CDR3 sequence (DNA): TGTGCCAGCAGTAAGCCCGGGGCACCACCCTACGATCAGTACCTC. Amino acid sequence: CASSKPGAPPYDQYL.

Note on this clonotype: Its ends do not fully match the called genes, so a read error is possible. The V and J genes are TRBV11-2 and TRBJ2-7; 7 positions match TRBD1. The CDR3 spans 14 residues. CDR1 and CDR2 (germline): SGHAT, FQNNGV. The CDR3 loop is CASRLVRDSYKQYF. The CDR3 DNA reads TGTGCCAGCAGATTAGTTAGGGACAGCTACAAGCAATACTTC.

Concerning this clonotype itself: At one end, the junction sequence differs from germline, possibly due to a read error. The chain carries TRBV10-3 and TRBJ2-4; 11 bases agree with TRBD2. The CDR3 has 19 amino acids. Germline CDR1 is ENHRY and CDR2 is SYGVKD. The CDR3 region is CAISESGGLAALTKNIQYF. The CDR3 coding sequence is TGTGCCATCAGTGAGTCGGGGGGACTAGCGGCACTAACCAAAAATATTCAGTACTTC.

The gene calls are TRBV28 and TRBJ1-5; 7 bases line up with TRBD1. Germline CDR1 MDHEN, CDR2 SYDVKM. V shed 4 bases, J shed 9 bases, and the junction held 12 bases outside the gene matches. This CDR3 has 15 amino acids. The DNA of the CDR3 is TGTGCCAGCAGTTCCAGATACAGGGGAAATAGGCCCCAGCATTTT. It specifies CASSSRYRGNRPQHF.

This clonotype was detected once. One end of the junction is discordant with germline, which a read error may explain. The V and J genes are TRBV6-5 and TRBJ2-1; D unresolved. This CDR3 has 13 amino acids. CDR1 is MNHEY, CDR2 SVGAGI, per germline. CDR3 amino acids: CVSTPILGNEQFF. CDR3 sequence (DNA): TGTGTCAGCACCCCCATCCTGGGGAATGAGCAGTTCTTC.

The chain carries TRBV7-2 and TRBJ1-3; maybe TRBD1 (5 bases). The CDR3 is 16 amino acids. Germline values: CDR1 SGHTA, CDR2 FQGNSA. V lost 5 bases and J 4 bases, leaving 18 bases between the germline ends. The CDR3 loop reads CASSPSGTERGNTIYF. The CDR3 region has the DNA TGTGCCAGCAGCCCCTCCGGGACGGAGCGGGGAAACACCATATATTTT.